This entry lists 14 T cell receptor beta chains sequenced from one sample in a study of T cell changes during pregnancy in multiple sclerosis. Data came from immunoSEQ multiplex PCR; TCRdb stores just in-frame clones and leaves some out. This table has around 75,000 clones, 91% appearing once. Sample: CD4+ T cells from peripheral blood mononuclear cells, taken in the third trimester of pregnancy. The source is a female donor in good health, enrolled as a control in a pregnancy study.

This chain joins TRBV4-2 and TRBJ1-6, with D perhaps TRBD1 (5 bases). V was clipped by 0 bases and J by 12 bases, with 15 bases between them. Germline CDR1 LGHNA, CDR2 YNFKEQ. This CDR3 has 15 amino acids. CDR3 sequence: CASSQDLRGRGPLHF. In DNA, the CDR3 is TGTGCCAGCAGCCAAGATCTTAGGGGTAGAGGACCCCTCCACTTT.

The chain carries TRBV4-1 and TRBJ2-4; D might be TRBD2 (5 bases). Trimming took 3 bases from V and 9 from J, leaving 24 bases between them. The CDR3 runs 17 residues. The germline gives CDR1 MGHRA, CDR2 YSYEKL. Written as DNA, the CDR3 is TGCGCCAGCAGCCAGGCCCTCAAGGAGCAGACACGGGGCATTCAGTACTTC. Translation: CASSQALKEQTRGIQYF.

The J gene is TRBJ1-1, the V gene TRBV7-3; TRBD1 matches 9 bases. CDR1 SGHTA and CDR2 FQGTGA come from the germline V gene. The length of the CDR3 is 14 residues. Unmatched junction bases numbered 6, after V lost 5 bases and J lost 5 bases. This chain's CDR3 is CASSPQGARTEAFF. CDR3 sequence (DNA): TGTGCCAGCAGCCCACAGGGGGCCCGGACTGAAGCTTTCTTT.

The V call is TRBV6-1, the J call TRBJ1-5; D unresolved. V lost 10 bases to trimming and J lost 4 bases, with 11 bases between them. In germline, CDR1 is MNHNS, CDR2 SASEGT. The CDR3 is made up of 12 amino acids. The CDR3 nucleotides are TGTGCCATAAACATGATTAATCAGCCCCAGCATTTT. It translates to CAINMINQPQHF.

The chain couples TRBV7-9 to TRBJ1-5; possibly TRBD1 for D (5 bases). Germline V gene data show CDR1 as SEHNR and CDR2 as FQNEAQ (reference sequence). With 8 bases removed from V and 0 bases from J, the gap between germline ends came to 8 bases. CDR3 length equals 13 residues. The CDR3 sequence: CASGTYSNQPQHF. The CDR3 coding sequence is TGTGCCAGCGGGACTTATAGCAATCAGCCCCAGCATTTT.

The rearrangement uses TRBV11-2 and TRBJ2-1, with TRBD2 matching 12 bases. Germline CDR1 is SGHAT and CDR2 is FQNNGV. With V trimmed by 4 bases and J by 4 bases, 5 bases remained unmatched. The CDR3 is 16 residues long. Here the CDR3 DNA reads TGTGCCAGCAGCTACCGGACTAGCGGGGTATACAATGAGCAGTTCTTC. This translates into CASSYRTSGVYNEQFF. The variable domain in full, with the rest retrieved from reference TRBV11-2 and TRBJ2-1, is EAGVAQSPRYKIIEKRQSVAFWCNPISGHATLYWYQQILGQGPKLLIQFQNNGVVDDSQLPKDRFSAERLKGVDSTLKIQPAKLEDSAVYLCASSYRTSGVYNEQFFGPGTRLTVL.

This clone was seen just once. The chain combines TRBV7-2 with TRBJ2-1; a possible D gene is TRBD2 (6 bases). Trimming left V 1 base short and J 6 bases short, with 13 bases between. The CDR3 totals 15 residues. Germline CDR1 is SGHTA and CDR2 is FQGNSA. The CDR3 spells CASSLVFGSGNEQFF. CDR3 coding DNA: TGTGCCAGCAGCTTAGTATTTGGTAGCGGCAATGAGCAGTTCTTC.

This CDR3 reads CAWRSSYNSPLHF. CDR3 in DNA: TGTGCCTGGAGGAGCTCCTATAATTCACCCCTCCACTTT. The chain links TRBV30 to TRBJ1-6, with unresolved D. Germline values: CDR1 GTSNPN, CDR2 SVGIG (reference sequence). V lost 3 bases and J 0 bases, leaving 3 bases between the germline ends. The CDR3 has 13 amino acids.

This chain uses TRBV4-3 with TRBJ1-2; D is ambiguous. The CDR3 runs to 13 residues. CDR1 LGHNA and CDR2 YSLEER come from the germline V gene. Trimming left V 1 base short and J 5 bases short, with 8 bases between. The CDR3, as DNA: TGCGCCAGCAGCCAAGTTAGCGGGTATGGCTACACCTTC. Translating it yields CASSQVSGYGYTF.

J is TRBJ1-1 and V is TRBV30; TRBD1 matches 8 bases. Unmatched junction bases numbered 9, after V lost 0 bases and J lost 6 bases. This CDR3 is 15 amino acids long. CDR1 is GTSNPN and CDR2 is SVGIG in the germline V gene (reference sequence). CDR3 nucleotide sequence: TGTGCCTGGAGTGTAAGGTCAGGGGGCCCAGCTGAAGCTTTCTTT. This encodes CAWSVRSGGPAEAFF. Full variable domain (missing parts from reference TRBV30 and TRBJ1-1): SQTIHQWPATLVQPVGSPLSLECTVEGTSNPNLYWYRQAAGRGLQLLFYSVGIGQISSEVPQNLSASRPQDRQFILSSKKLLLSDSGFYLCAWSVRSGGPAEAFFGQGTRLTVV.

V gene TRBV11-3 combines with J gene TRBJ2-7; TRBD2 matches 8 bases. CDR3 size: 15 residues. Germline values: CDR1 SGHNT, CDR2 YENEEA. V lost 4 bases, J lost 2 bases, and 7 bases stayed unmatched. The CDR3 DNA is TGTGCCAGCAGCTCAAGCGGGGGCGCGGCCTACGAGCAGTACTTC. This sequence encodes CASSSSGGAAYEQYF.

The J gene is TRBJ1-1, the V gene TRBV4-3; D perhaps matches TRBD1 (6 bases). Trimming shortened V by 5 bases and J by 3 bases, and 16 bases separated the two germline ends. Germline V lookup: CDR1 LGHNA, CDR2 YSLEER. This CDR3 contains 15 residues. The DNA for the CDR3 is TGCGCCAGCAGCAAACAGGGCGGTCTAGACACTGAAGCTTTCTTT. Protein product: CASSKQGGLDTEAFF.

DNA for the CDR3: TGTGCCAGCAGCCAAGAAAGTAGCGGGGTTGGTTTTCAGACCCAGTACTTC. Translated, it gives CASSQESSGVGFQTQYF. V is TRBV4-2 and J is TRBJ2-5; 8 bases are a match to TRBD2. The CDR3 consists of 17 residues. The germline V gene has CDR1 LGHNA and CDR2 YNFKEQ. The V segment lost 0 bases and the J segment 6 bases; nucleotides outside the gene matches: 12.

The chain uses TRBV12-5 and TRBJ1-1; 7 positions match TRBD1. Germline CDR1 and CDR2: LGHNT and FRNRAP. The V and J ends lost 1 base and 3 bases, in that order; junction bases with no gene match: 5. This CDR3 has 15 amino acids. This CDR3 is CASGLGGQIYTEAFF. The CDR3 region has the DNA TGTGCTAGTGGTTTGGGGGGACAGATTTACACTGAAGCTTTCTTT. Based on the CDR3 plus reference TRBV12-5 and TRBJ1-1, the full variable domain is DARVTQTPRHKVTEMGQEVTMRCQPILGHNTVFWYRQTMMQGLELLAYFRNRAPLDDSGMPKDRFSAEMPDATLATLKIQPSEPRDSAVYFCASGLGGQIYTEAFFGQGTRLTVV.